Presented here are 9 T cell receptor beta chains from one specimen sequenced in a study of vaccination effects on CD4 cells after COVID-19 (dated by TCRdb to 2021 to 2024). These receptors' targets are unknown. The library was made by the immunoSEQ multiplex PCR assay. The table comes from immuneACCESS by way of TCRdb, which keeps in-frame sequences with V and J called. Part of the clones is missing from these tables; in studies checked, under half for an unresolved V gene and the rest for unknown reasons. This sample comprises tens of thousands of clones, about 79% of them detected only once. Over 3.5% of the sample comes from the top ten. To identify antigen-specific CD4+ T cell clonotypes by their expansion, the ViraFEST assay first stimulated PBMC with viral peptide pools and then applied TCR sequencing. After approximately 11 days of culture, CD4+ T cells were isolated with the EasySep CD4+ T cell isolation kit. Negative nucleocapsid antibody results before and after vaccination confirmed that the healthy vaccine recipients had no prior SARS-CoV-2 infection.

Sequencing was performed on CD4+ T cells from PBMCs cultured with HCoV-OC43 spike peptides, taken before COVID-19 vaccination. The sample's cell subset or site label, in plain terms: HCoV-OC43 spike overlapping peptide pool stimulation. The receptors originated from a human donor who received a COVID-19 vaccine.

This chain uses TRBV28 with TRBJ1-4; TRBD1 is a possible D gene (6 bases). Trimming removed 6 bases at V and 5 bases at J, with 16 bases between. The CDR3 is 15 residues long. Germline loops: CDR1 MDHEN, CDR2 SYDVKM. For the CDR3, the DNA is TGTGCCAGCAGGGGGGGGAGGGACAACAATGAAAAACTGTTTTTT. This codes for CASRGGRDNNEKLFF.

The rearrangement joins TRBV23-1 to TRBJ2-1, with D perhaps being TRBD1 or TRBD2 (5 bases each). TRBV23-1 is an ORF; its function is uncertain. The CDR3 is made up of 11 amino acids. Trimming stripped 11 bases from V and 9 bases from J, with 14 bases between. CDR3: CAGDERREQFF. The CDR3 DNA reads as TGCGCCGGGGACGAGCGGCGTGAGCAGTTCTTC.

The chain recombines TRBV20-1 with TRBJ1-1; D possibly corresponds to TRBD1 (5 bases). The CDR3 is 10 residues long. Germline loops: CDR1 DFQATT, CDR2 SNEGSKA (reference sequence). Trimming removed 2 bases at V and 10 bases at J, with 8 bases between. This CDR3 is CSARRDLAFF. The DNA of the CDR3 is TGCAGTGCTAGAAGGGACCTAGCTTTCTTT.

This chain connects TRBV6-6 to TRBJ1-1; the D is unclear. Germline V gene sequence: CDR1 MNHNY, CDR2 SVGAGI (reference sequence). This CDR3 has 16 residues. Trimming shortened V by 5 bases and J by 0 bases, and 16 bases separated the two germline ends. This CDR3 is CASSPRHATVNTEAFF. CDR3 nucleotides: TGTGCCAGCAGTCCCCGACATGCTACAGTGAACACTGAAGCTTTCTTT.

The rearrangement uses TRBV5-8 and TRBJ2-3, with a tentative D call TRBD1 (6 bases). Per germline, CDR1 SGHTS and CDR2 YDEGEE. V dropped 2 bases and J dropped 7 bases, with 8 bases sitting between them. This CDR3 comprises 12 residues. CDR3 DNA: TGTGCCAGCAGCTTCAGGGGCAATACGCAGTATTTT. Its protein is CASSFRGNTQYF.

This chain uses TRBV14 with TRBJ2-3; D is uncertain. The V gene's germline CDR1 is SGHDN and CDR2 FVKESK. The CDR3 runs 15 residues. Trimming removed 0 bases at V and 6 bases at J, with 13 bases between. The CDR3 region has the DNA TGTGCCAGCAGCCAAGATCGGCGGAATTCTGATACGCAGTATTTT. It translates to CASSQDRRNSDTQYF.

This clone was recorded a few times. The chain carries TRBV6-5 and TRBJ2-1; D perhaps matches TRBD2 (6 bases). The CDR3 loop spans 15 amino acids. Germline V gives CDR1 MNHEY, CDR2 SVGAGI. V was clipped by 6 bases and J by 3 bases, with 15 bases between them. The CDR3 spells CASSLGTPVYNEQFF. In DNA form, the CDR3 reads TGTGCCAGCAGCCTCGGGACTCCTGTCTACAATGAGCAGTTCTTC.

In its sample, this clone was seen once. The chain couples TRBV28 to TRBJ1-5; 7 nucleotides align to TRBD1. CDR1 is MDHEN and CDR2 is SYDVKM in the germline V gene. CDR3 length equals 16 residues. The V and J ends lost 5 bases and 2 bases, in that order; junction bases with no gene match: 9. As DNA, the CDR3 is TGTGCCAGCAGTAAATACCCAGGACAGGGCAATCAGCCCCAGCATTTT. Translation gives CASSKYPGQGNQPQHF.

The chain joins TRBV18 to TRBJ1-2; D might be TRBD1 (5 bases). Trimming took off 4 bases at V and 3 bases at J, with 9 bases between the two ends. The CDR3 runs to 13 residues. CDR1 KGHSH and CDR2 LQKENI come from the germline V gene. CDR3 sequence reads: CASSRGGDYGYTF. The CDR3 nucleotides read TGTGCCAGCTCACGGGGAGGGGACTATGGCTACACCTTC.